The 26 T cell receptor beta chains presented below share a single source sample, sequenced in a study of T cell responses to AZD1222 COVID-19 vaccine. Repertoires were generated with immunoSEQ multiplex PCR, while TCRdb's copy carries only in-frame clones and drops some. The sample has more than 100,000 clones; 91% are singletons. Sample: peripheral blood, taken on day 0 of AZD1222 vaccination. The receptors shown here come from an adult in good health.

This clone appeared once. The genes are TRBV6-5 and TRBJ2-5; 7 positions match TRBD2. This CDR3 comprises 14 residues. CDR1 is MNHEY and CDR2 is SVGAGI in the germline V gene. V shed 7 bases and J 4 bases; nucleotides not matched to a gene: 9. The CDR3, as DNA: TGTGCCAGCATTAGAGGACTAGGAGCAGAGACCCAGTACTTC. It encodes CASIRGLGAETQYF.

V is TRBV6-6 and J is TRBJ2-1; 12 bases match TRBD1. The CDR3 has 15 residues. Germline lookup yields CDR1 MNHNY and CDR2 SVGAGI (reference sequence). J was trimmed by 6 bases and V by 6 bases; bases with no gene match: 6. The CDR3 nucleotides read TGTGCCAGCAGAGAGGGACAGGGGGCCTTCAATGAGCAGTTCTTC. Its protein is CASREGQGAFNEQFF.

The chain combines TRBV11-2 with TRBJ1-2, with unresolved D. The CDR3 loop spans 14 amino acids. Germline assignment: CDR1 SGHAT and CDR2 FQNNGV. V shed 2 bases and J shed 1 base, with 8 bases lying between them. CDR3 residues: CASSLTTDNYGYTF. The DNA for the CDR3 is TGTGCCAGCAGCTTAACCACCGATAACTATGGCTACACCTTC.

V gene TRBV28 combines with J gene TRBJ2-7, with a tentative D call TRBD2 (6 bases). The CDR3 is made up of 16 amino acids. From germline, CDR1 is MDHEN and CDR2 SYDVKM. V lost 5 bases, J lost 4 bases, and 21 bases lay in between. CDR3 sequence reads: CASSTGTPKSAYEQYF. The CDR3 DNA is TGTGCCAGCAGTACCGGGACTCCTAAGTCAGCATACGAGCAGTACTTC. The full variable domain, in which reference TRBV28 and TRBJ2-7 provide the parts outside the CDR3, is DVKVTQSSRYLVKRTGEKVFLECVQDMDHENMFWYRQDPGLGLRLIYFSYDVKMKEKGDIPEGYSVSREKKERFSLILESASTNQTSMYLCASSTGTPKSAYEQYFGPGTRLTVT.

The gene calls are TRBV7-9 and TRBJ2-1; TRBD2 agrees at 12 bases. The germline V gene has CDR1 SEHNR and CDR2 FQNEAQ (reference sequence). The CDR3 length is 14 residues. With V trimmed by 11 bases and J by 10 bases, 12 bases remained unmatched. The CDR3 here is CAARTSGIAMEQFF. The CDR3 DNA reads TGTGCCGCCCGGACTAGCGGGATCGCAATGGAGCAGTTCTTC.

This chain uses TRBV6-5 with TRBJ2-7, with D possibly matching TRBD2 (6 bases). The CDR3 consists of 15 residues. Trimming took 2 bases from V and 3 from J, leaving 14 bases between them. Germline-derived CDR1 and CDR2 are MNHEY and SVGAGI. Written as DNA, the CDR3 is TGTGCCAGCAGTTACAGCCGCGGGATGTACTACGAGCAGTACTTC. The encoded protein is CASSYSRGMYYEQYF.

The gene calls are TRBV7-2 and TRBJ2-7; 9 bases fit TRBD2. Germline values: CDR1 SGHTA, CDR2 FQGNSA. V gave up 5 bases and J gave up 5 bases; unmatched junction bases: 7. The CDR3 length is 14 residues. CDR3 DNA: TGTGCCAGCAGCCAAATGGGACTAGCCGACGAGCAGTACTTC. Protein sequence: CASSQMGLADEQYF.

The rearrangement uses TRBV5-6 and TRBJ2-7; no clear D gene. Germline V gene sequence: CDR1 SGHDT, CDR2 YYEEEE. Trimming shortened V by 0 bases and J by 3 bases, and 4 bases separated the two germline ends. The CDR3 extends over 12 amino acids. CDR3: CASSLANYEQYF. The CDR3 coding sequence is TGTGCCAGCAGCTTGGCCAACTACGAGCAGTACTTC. The full variable domain, with the rest looked up from reference TRBV5-6 and TRBJ2-7, is DAGVTQSPTHLIKTRGQQVTLRCSPKSGHDTVSWYQQALGQGPQFIFQYYEEEERQRGNFPDRFSGHQFPNYSSELNVNALLLGDSALYLCASSLANYEQYFGPGTRLTVT.

The V and J genes are TRBV7-9 and TRBJ2-1; TRBD1 aligns across 7 bases. The V gene end was trimmed by 6 bases and the J gene end by 3 bases; junction bases not matched to a gene: 8. CDR3 size: 15 residues. CDR1 is SEHNR, CDR2 FQNEAQ, per germline (reference sequence). The CDR3: CASSTGVSYYNEQFF. The CDR3 DNA reads as TGTGCCAGCAGTACAGGGGTGAGTTACTACAATGAGCAGTTCTTC.

The J gene is TRBJ1-3, the V gene TRBV25-1, with D possibly TRBD1 on 6 matching bases. The V gene's germline CDR1 is MGHDK and CDR2 SYGVNS. The CDR3 has 14 amino acids. V lost 8 bases, J lost 1 base, and 12 bases lay in between. As DNA, the CDR3 is TGTGCCAGCCGGAGCAGGGGATCTGGAAACACCATATATTTT. Amino acid sequence: CASRSRGSGNTIYF.

J is TRBJ2-7 and V is TRBV15, with D unclear. Germline V CDR1 and CDR2: LNHNV, YYDKDF (reference sequence). This CDR3 is 14 amino acids long. V gave up 0 bases and J gave up 6 bases, with 12 bases separating them. CDR3 protein: CATSRDLATREQYF. CDR3 nucleotide sequence: TGTGCCACCAGCAGAGATCTGGCTACACGCGAGCAGTACTTC.

V usage is TRBV5-5 and J usage is TRBJ1-6, with D tentatively TRBD1 (6 bases). Germline CDR1 is SGHKS and CDR2 is YYEKEE (reference sequence). V shed 1 base and J shed 5 bases, with 10 bases lying between them. The CDR3 consists of 15 residues. The CDR3, as DNA: TGTGCCAGCAGCTTGTCAGGGGCGAATAATTCACCCCTCCACTTT. Translating it yields CASSLSGANNSPLHF.

The chain combines TRBV5-1 with TRBJ1-2; no clear D gene. CDR3 size: 12 residues. V was cut by 4 bases and J by 5 bases, with 9 bases left in between. Germline CDR1 and CDR2: SGHRS and YFSETQ. In DNA form, the CDR3 reads TGCGCCAGCAGCCGGGGATTTTATGGCTACACCTTC. Translated: CASSRGFYGYTF.

The chain combines TRBV24-1 with TRBJ1-2; D perhaps matches TRBD1 (6 bases). Germline CDR1 and CDR2: KGHDR and SFDVKD. The ends were cut back, 4 bases at V and 8 bases at J, with 16 bases in the middle. There are 14 residues in the CDR3. Written as DNA, the CDR3 is TGTGCCACCAGTGAGACGACAGGCCCCAAGGGCTACACCTTC. This encodes CATSETTGPKGYTF.

The chain combines TRBV10-3 with TRBJ1-2; D possibly corresponds to TRBD1 (5 bases). Germline loops: CDR1 ENHRY, CDR2 SYGVKD. Between the trimmed V and J ends, which lost 3 bases and 4 bases, there was a span of 12 bases. The CDR3 extends over 14 amino acids. As DNA, the CDR3 is TGTGCCATCAGTGAACCGACAGCTTTCTATGGCTACACCTTC. Translated, it gives CAISEPTAFYGYTF.

The rearrangement links TRBV3-1 (or the pseudogene TRBV3-2) to TRBJ2-1; 7 bases agree with TRBD1. Germline V lookup: CDR1 LGHDT, CDR2 YNNKEL (reference sequence). The junction had 4 bases not matched to a gene; V was cut back by 6 bases and J by 5 bases. This CDR3 has 13 residues. DNA of the CDR3: TGTGCCAGCAGGGGGGACAGAAACAATGAGCAGTTCTTC. This sequence encodes CASRGDRNNEQFF.

The rearrangement uses TRBV2 and TRBJ2-7, with 8 nucleotides matching TRBD1. CDR3 length: 15 amino acids. From germline, CDR1 is SNHLY and CDR2 FYNNEI. The V segment lost 7 bases and the J segment 2 bases; nucleotides outside the gene matches: 10. CDR3 DNA sequence: TGTGCCAGCACCCGAGGACAGGGCAGCCCCTACGAGCAGTACTTC. Protein sequence: CASTRGQGSPYEQYF.

The J gene is TRBJ2-3, the V gene TRBV5-4, with D unclear. Germline V CDR1 and CDR2: SGHNT, YYREEE (reference sequence). The CDR3 totals 17 residues. The ends were cut back, 2 bases at V and 0 bases at J, with 16 bases in the middle. DNA for the CDR3: TGTGCCAGCAGCTTAGAATACAGCGTATCTAGCACAGATACGCAGTATTTT. Its protein product is CASSLEYSVSSTDTQYF. Looking up the rest from reference TRBV5-4 and TRBJ2-3 gives the full variable domain: ETGVTQSPTHLIKTRGQQVTLRCSSQSGHNTVSWYQQALGQGPQFIFQYYREEENGRGNFPPRFSGLQFPNYSSELNVNALELDDSALYLCASSLEYSVSSTDTQYFGPGTRLTVL.

The chain has TRBV7-2 and TRBJ2-1, with a tentative D call TRBD1 (6 bases). The CDR3 loop spans 15 amino acids. Deletions cut 5 bases from V and 7 bases from J, with 18 bases between. Germline V CDR1 and CDR2: SGHTA, FQGNSA. The CDR3 DNA reads as TGTGCCAGCAGCCCGTGGCGGAGCCAGGGGAATGAGCAGTTCTTC. It codes for CASSPWRSQGNEQFF. Drawing the rest from reference TRBV7-2 and TRBJ2-1, the complete variable domain is GAGVSQSPSNKVTEKGKDVELRCDPISGHTALYWYRQSLGQGLEFLIYFQGNSAPDKSGLPSDRFSAERTGGSVSTLTIQRTQQEDSAVYLCASSPWRSQGNEQFFGPGTRLTVL.

The CDR3 sequence is CATSRESGAYYEQYF. In DNA, the CDR3 is TGTGCCACCAGCAGAGAGTCTGGAGCTTACTACGAGCAGTACTTC. The rearrangement links TRBV15 to TRBJ2-7; D uncertain. The CDR3 is made up of 15 amino acids. Trimming took off 0 bases at V and 3 bases at J, with 12 bases between the two ends. Germline CDR1 is LNHNV and CDR2 is YYDKDF (reference sequence).

V is TRBV28 and J is TRBJ2-7, with 10 bases fitting TRBD1. J lost 5 bases, V lost 8 bases, and 6 bases had no gene match. The V gene's germline CDR1 is MDHEN and CDR2 SYDVKM. CDR3 length: 13 amino acids. The DNA of the CDR3 is TGTGCCAGCCGTCAGACAGGGGGCAACGAGCAGTACTTC. Translated, it gives CASRQTGGNEQYF.

About this clone: The junction departs from the called germline gene at one end, perhaps through a read error. The rearrangement joins TRBV10-3 to TRBJ1-3; D uncertain. CDR1 and CDR2 (germline): ENHRY, SYGVKD. The CDR3 covers 14 residues. CDR3 sequence reads: CAISESIYTEPSNF. The CDR3 nucleotides are TGTGCCATCAGTGAGTCGATTTATACAGAGCCCTCCAATTTT.

The gene calls are TRBV28 and TRBJ2-1; TRBD2 agrees at 13 bases. There are 18 residues in the CDR3. The germline gives CDR1 MDHEN, CDR2 SYDVKM. The V segment lost 6 bases and the J segment 4 bases; nucleotides outside the gene matches: 12. The CDR3 protein is CASSLPLGLAGLYNEQFF. CDR3 nucleotide sequence: TGTGCCAGCAGCCTCCCCCTGGGACTAGCGGGACTTTACAATGAGCAGTTCTTC.

The V gene is TRBV28, the J gene TRBJ2-5; D gene ambiguous. The V gene lost 2 bases and the J gene lost 5 bases, with 12 bases spanning the gap. There are 14 residues in the CDR3. The germline V gene has CDR1 MDHEN and CDR2 SYDVKM. CDR3 DNA: TGTGCCAGCAGTTTAAATGCCGGACCTGAGACCCAGTACTTC. It codes for CASSLNAGPETQYF.

This chain joins TRBV5-1 and TRBJ2-5; a possible D gene is TRBD1 (6 bases). V lost 3 bases, J lost 2 bases, and 14 bases lay in between. In germline, CDR1 is SGHRS, CDR2 YFSETQ. The CDR3 extends over 15 amino acids. CDR3 protein: CASSSQGWGQETQYF. Here the CDR3 DNA reads TGCGCCAGCAGCTCGCAGGGGTGGGGGCAAGAGACCCAGTACTTC. Looking up the rest from reference TRBV5-1 and TRBJ2-5 gives the full variable domain: KAGVTQTPRYLIKTRGQQVTLSCSPISGHRSVSWYQQTPGQGLQFLFEYFSETQRNKGNFPGRFSGRQFSNSRSEMNVSTLELGDSALYLCASSSQGWGQETQYFGPGTRLLVL.

The V and J genes are TRBV5-1 and TRBJ2-2; 8 nucleotides agree with TRBD1. V lost 4 bases and J lost 3; bases outside the gene matches: 8. Per the germline V gene, CDR1 is SGHRS and CDR2 is YFSETQ. The CDR3 is 16 amino acids. DNA of the CDR3: TGCGCCAGCAGCCCACCACAGGGGGTATACACCGGGGAGCTGTTTTTT. Protein sequence: CASSPPQGVYTGELFF.